Below, 18 T cell receptor beta chains from the same sample are listed, as sequenced in a study of blood T cells in healthy people across ages. PCR was performed a second time for roughly 6 to 12 cycles using a sample-barcoded 5' primer and a J-beta primer mix. MiXCR, run by TCRdb on the 5' RACE reads, gives a single entry per CDR3 protein. The data contain about 720,000 distinct CDR3 sequences, about 24% of them singletons. The sequenced sample was blood. All receptors come from a man between 65 and 85 years old in good health.

The table lists this clonotype with a few counts. One base away lies a much larger clone, so this may be a sequencing read error. This likely comes from a read error, as the CDR3 has no conserved phenylalanine or tryptophan at its end. The rearrangement links TRBV24-1 to TRBJ2-7; D might be TRBD1 (6 bases). The J call is uncertain, as TRBJ2-5 better fits the DNA end. The length of the CDR3 is 15 residues. Germline lookup yields CDR1 KGHDR and CDR2 SFDVKD. DNA of the CDR3: TGTGCCACCAGTGATCCAAACAGGGAACGCGGGACCCAGTACCTC. This translates into CATSDPNRERGTQYL.

This clonotype was recorded at least ten times. The chain joins TRBV18 to TRBJ1-1, with D maybe TRBD1 (5 bases). Germline CDR1 and CDR2: KGHSH and LQKENI. The V gene lost 8 bases and the J gene lost 2 bases, with 12 bases spanning the gap. CDR3 length equals 13 residues. CDR3 sequence: CASSPGPNTEAFF. DNA of the CDR3: TGTGCCAGCAGCCCGGGACCTAACACTGAAGCTTTCTTT.

The V and J genes are TRBV10-2 and TRBJ2-3, with a possible D match to TRBD1 (6 bases). V lost 3 bases to trimming and J lost 5 bases, with 9 bases between them. The CDR3 contains 13 residues. The V gene's germline CDR1 is WSHSY and CDR2 SAAADI. CDR3 loop: CASSEQGRDTQYF. The CDR3 DNA sequence: TGCGCCAGCAGTGAACAGGGTAGAGATACGCAGTATTTT.

This clonotype was found a few times. The chain employs TRBV10-3 and TRBJ2-1; D possibly corresponds to TRBD2 (6 bases). With 4 bases removed from V and 0 bases from J, the gap between germline ends came to 19 bases. This CDR3 is 18 amino acids long. Germline V gene data show CDR1 as ENHRY and CDR2 as SYGVKD. Here the CDR3 reads CAISGAGTLGGSYNEQFF. CDR3 nucleotides: TGTGCCATCAGTGGGGCGGGGACGCTTGGGGGCTCCTACAATGAGCAGTTCTTC.

This clonotype has only a few counts. The CDR3 is CASGGVGTGIYEQYF. In DNA form, the CDR3 reads TGTGCCAGCGGTGGGGTTGGGACAGGGATCTACGAGCAGTACTTC. The V gene is TRBV28, the J gene TRBJ2-7, with 9 positions matching TRBD1. CDR3 length: 15 residues. Germline loops: CDR1 MDHEN, CDR2 SYDVKM. V gave up 8 bases and J gave up 3 bases; unmatched junction bases: 11.

This rearrangement joins TRBV9 to TRBJ1-3, with D unresolved. The CDR3 is 13 amino acids. V dropped 0 bases and J dropped 0 bases, with 1 base sitting between them. Germline loops: CDR1 SGDLS, CDR2 YYNGEE. The CDR3 coding sequence is TGTGCCAGCAGCGTAGGCTCTGGAAACACCATATATTTT. This translates into CASSVGSGNTIYF. The variable domain in full, completed from reference TRBV9 and TRBJ1-3, reads DSGVTQTPKHLITATGQRVTLRCSPRSGDLSVYWYQQSLDQGLQFLIQYYNGEERAKGNILERFSAQQFPDLHSELNLSSLELGDSALYFCASSVGSGNTIYFGEGSWLTVV.

This clonotype showed up just a few times. The rearrangement uses TRBV12-3 or TRBV12-4 and TRBJ1-4; TRBD1 matches 7 bases. V lost 4 bases, J lost 5 bases, and 7 bases stayed unmatched. The CDR3 is made up of 15 amino acids. CDR3 nucleotides: TGTGCCAGCAGTTCCAGGGGGGCACCCAATGAAAAACTGTTTTTT. Translated: CASSSRGAPNEKLFF.

The J gene is TRBJ2-1, the V gene TRBV5-1; D might be TRBD1 or TRBD2, each matching 5 bases. Gene TRBJ2-7 matches the end of the DNA better, so the J call may be wrong. Per the germline V gene, CDR1 is SGHRS and CDR2 is YFSETQ. The CDR3 spans 13 residues. DNA for the CDR3: TGCGCCAGCAGCCGAGAGGGGAATAGCGAGCAGTACTTC. Its translation is CASSREGNSEQYF.

The chain carries TRBV29-1 and TRBJ1-1, with D tentatively TRBD1 (5 bases). V was shortened by 7 bases and J by 5 bases, with 8 bases between the two germline ends. Germline lookup yields CDR1 SQVTM and CDR2 ANQGSEA. The CDR3 totals 10 residues. Here the CDR3 DNA reads TGCAGCGGAGGGGTTACTGAAGCTTTCTTT. Translation gives CSGGVTEAFF.

J is TRBJ2-3 and V is TRBV5-6; D uncertain. The CDR3 loop spans 16 amino acids. The V end lost 4 bases, the J end lost 0 bases, and 15 bases lay between the germline ends. The germline CDR1 and CDR2 sequences are SGHDT and YYEEEE. The CDR3 DNA sequence: TGTGCCAGCAGCGGACCGACGGTGTGGAGCACAGATACGCAGTATTTT. It is translated as CASSGPTVWSTDTQYF.

This clonotype has more than one count but fewer than ten. The CDR3 DNA is TGTGCCAGCAGTTCAATAGCGGGGGGGGCAGAGACCCAGTACTTC. Its protein is CASSSIAGGAETQYF. V and J are TRBV28 and TRBJ2-7; 11 bases are a match to TRBD2. TRBJ2-5 explains the end of the DNA better; the J call may be wrong. CDR1 MDHEN and CDR2 SYDVKM come from the germline V gene. The CDR3 contains 15 residues.

The chain uses TRBV12-3 or TRBV12-4 and TRBJ2-5; 7 bases line up with TRBD1. Trimming took 2 bases from V and 12 from J; bases not matched to a gene: 3. The CDR3 extends over 11 amino acids. CDR3 residues: CASSLRQGKYF. CDR3 nucleotides: TGTGCCAGCAGTTTACGACAGGGAAAGTACTTC.

The chain carries TRBV7-2 and TRBJ2-5; 7 nucleotides align to TRBD1. The junction had 8 bases not matched to a gene; V was cut back by 6 bases and J by 4 bases. There are 14 residues in the CDR3. Germline-derived CDR1 and CDR2 are SGHTA and FQGNSA. CDR3 loop: CASSYSGTAETQYF. The CDR3 coding sequence is TGTGCCAGCAGTTACTCCGGGACAGCAGAGACCCAGTACTTC.

The gene calls are TRBV12-3 or TRBV12-4 and TRBJ1-2, with D possibly matching TRBD1 (6 bases). The CDR3 runs 13 residues. Between the trimmed V and J ends, which lost 2 bases and 8 bases, there was a span of 12 bases. CDR3 coding DNA: TGTGCCAGCAGTTTAAGCCAGGGGCGAGGCTACACCTTC. It yields the protein CASSLSQGRGYTF.

The J gene is TRBJ2-7, the V gene TRBV10-3; D may be TRBD1 (6 bases). CDR3 length: 12 amino acids. In germline, CDR1 is ENHRY, CDR2 SYGVKD. With 5 bases removed from V and 7 bases from J, the gap between germline ends came to 12 bases. The CDR3 spells CAISRGSGEQYV. The CDR3 DNA reads TGTGCCATCAGTAGGGGGTCGGGAGAGCAGTACGTC.

The V call is TRBV5-1, the J call TRBJ1-4, with a tentative D call TRBD1 (5 bases). This CDR3 has 15 amino acids. V was trimmed by 4 bases and J by 7 bases, leaving 17 bases between them. Germline CDR1 is SGHRS and CDR2 is YFSETQ. Written as DNA, the CDR3 is TGCGCCAGCAGCCAAAACGAGGGAAGGGGTGAAAAACTGTTTTTT. Encoded protein: CASSQNEGRGEKLFF.

This clonotype was seen more than once but under ten times. V gene TRBV5-1 combines with J gene TRBJ1-1; weak D call: TRBD1 (5 bases). Germline V gives CDR1 SGHRS, CDR2 YFSETQ. This CDR3 has 12 amino acids. Trimming cost V 6 bases and J 1 base, with 7 bases left between them. The CDR3 sequence: CASTGPNTEAFF. The DNA for the CDR3 is TGCGCCAGCACGGGGCCGAACACTGAAGCTTTCTTT. The variable domain in full, with the rest retrieved from reference TRBV5-1 and TRBJ1-1, is KAGVTQTPRYLIKTRGQQVTLSCSPISGHRSVSWYQQTPGQGLQFLFEYFSETQRNKGNFPGRFSGRQFSNSRSEMNVSTLELGDSALYLCASTGPNTEAFFGQGTRLTVV.

At least ten counts were recorded for this clonotype. At one end, the junction sequence differs from germline, possibly due to a read error. The chain has TRBV7-9 and TRBJ2-5, with 8 bases aligning to TRBD2. Germline assignment: CDR1 SEHNR and CDR2 FQNEAQ (reference sequence). The CDR3 extends over 17 amino acids. The CDR3 DNA sequence: TGCGCCAGCAGCACCAACATGGGACTAGTTGGCCGAGAGACCCAGTACTTC. Encoded protein: CASSTNMGLVGRETQYF.